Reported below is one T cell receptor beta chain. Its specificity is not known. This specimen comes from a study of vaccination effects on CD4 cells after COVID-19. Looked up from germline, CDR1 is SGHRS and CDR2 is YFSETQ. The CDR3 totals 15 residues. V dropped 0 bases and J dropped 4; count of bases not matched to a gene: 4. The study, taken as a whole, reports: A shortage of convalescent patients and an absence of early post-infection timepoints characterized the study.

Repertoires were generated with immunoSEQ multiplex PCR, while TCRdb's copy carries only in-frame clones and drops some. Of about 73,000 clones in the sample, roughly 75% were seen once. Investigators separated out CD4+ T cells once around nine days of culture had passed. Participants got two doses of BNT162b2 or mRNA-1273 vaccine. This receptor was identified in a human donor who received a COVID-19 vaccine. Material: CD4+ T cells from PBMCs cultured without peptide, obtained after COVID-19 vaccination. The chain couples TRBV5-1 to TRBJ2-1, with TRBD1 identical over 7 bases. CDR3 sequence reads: CASSLAGTEYNEQFF. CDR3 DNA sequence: TGCGCCAGCAGCTTGGCTGGGACAGAGTACAATGAGCAGTTCTTC.